A single sample gave rise to the 30 T cell receptor beta chains below, sequenced in a study of T cell repertoires in cytomegalovirus infection. TCRdb used MiXCR to reprocess the reads, holding one entry per CDR3 protein. Altogether fewer than 1,000,000 distinct CDR3 sequences are present, approximately 30% being singletons, with the ten largest covering over 10%. The antigens for these receptors are not known. The starting material was cultured CD8+ T cells from PBMCs, obtained from culture after CMV antigen stimulation. These receptor sequences come from a human donor in good health (CMV status not recorded). Some clones in this sample may be carry-over from other donors' samples.

The chain carries TRBV27 and TRBJ1-4; D remains unclear. Germline assignment: CDR1 MNHEY and CDR2 SMNVEV (reference sequence). V was shortened by 5 bases and J by 6 bases, with 16 bases between the two germline ends. The CDR3 length is 15 residues. The CDR3 DNA is TGTGCCAGCAGTGACCTCAGTGGGCCCGATGAAAAACTGTTTTTT. This encodes CASSDLSGPDEKLFF. The complete variable domain, with remaining parts taken from reference TRBV27 and TRBJ1-4, reads EAQVTQNPRYLITVTGKKLTVTCSQNMNHEYMSWYRQDPGLGLRQIYYSMNVEVTDKGDVPEGYKVSRKEKRNFPLILESPSPNQTSLYFCASSDLSGPDEKLFFGSGTQLSVL.

This chain connects TRBV5-1 to TRBJ2-7; 7 bases line up with TRBD1. Trimming cost V 4 bases and J 2 bases; bases outside gene matches: 12. This CDR3 is 16 amino acids long. CDR1 is SGHRS and CDR2 is YFSETQ in the germline V gene. The DNA of the CDR3 is TGCGCCAGCAGCATCCGACAGGGACCGATCCCCTACGAGCAGTACTTC. Translation: CASSIRQGPIPYEQYF.

This clonotype was counted only a few times. This chain uses TRBV5-5 with TRBJ1-2; D is undetermined. V lost 5 bases and J lost 14, with 19 bases in between. The V gene's germline CDR1 is SGHKS and CDR2 YYEKEE (reference sequence). This CDR3 contains 12 residues. CDR3 amino acids: CASRIFVGETTF. As DNA, the CDR3 is TGTGCCAGCAGAATTTTCGTTGGGGAAACAACCTTC. Complete variable domain (other parts from reference TRBV5-5 and TRBJ1-2): DAGVTQSPTHLIKTRGQQVTLRCSPISGHKSVSWYQQVLGQGPQFIFQYYEKEERGRGNFPDRFSARQFPNYSSELNVNALLLGDSALYLCASRIFVGETTFGSGTRLTVV.

Concerning this clonotype: This may be a read error, as it is one base from a much larger clone. The chain uses TRBV7-2 and TRBJ2-3; D tentatively reads TRBD1 or TRBD2 (6 bases each). With 5 bases removed from V and 2 bases from J, the gap between germline ends came to 11 bases. The germline V gene has CDR1 SGHTA and CDR2 FQGNSA. The CDR3 spans 14 residues. This CDR3 is CTSSPGGPTDTQYF. CDR3 sequence (DNA): TGTACCAGCAGCCCCGGGGGCCCCACAGATACGCAGTATTTT.

This clonotype was picked up a small number of times. V gene TRBV27 combines with J gene TRBJ1-3, with unresolved D. CDR1 is MNHEY, CDR2 SMNVEV, per germline (reference sequence). The length of the CDR3 is 19 residues. Trimming shortened V by 4 bases and J by 1 base, and 23 bases separated the two germline ends. The CDR3: CASSSLGPVGLKSGNTIYF. The CDR3 DNA follows: TGTGCCAGCAGTTCCCTAGGACCCGTTGGGCTCAAATCTGGAAACACCATATATTTT.

The chain employs TRBV6-4 and TRBJ2-1; TRBD1 agrees at 9 bases. The CDR3 is made up of 17 amino acids. V was clipped by 2 bases and J by 4 bases; unmatched bases: 9. The germline CDR1 and CDR2 sequences are MRHNA and SNTAGT. The CDR3 region is CASSDGTGRDGYNEQFF. CDR3 DNA sequence: TGTGCCAGCAGTGACGGGACAGGGCGCGACGGTTACAATGAGCAGTTCTTC.

This clonotype was seen at least ten times. The chain carries TRBV7-8 and TRBJ2-1, with 10 bases that match TRBD2. Germline values: CDR1 SGHVS, CDR2 FQNEAQ. The V gene end was trimmed by 2 bases and the J gene end by 5 bases; junction bases not matched to a gene: 6. This CDR3 is 16 amino acids long. Here the CDR3 DNA reads TGTGCCAGCAGCTTAAGGCTAGCGGGGGCCCACAATGAGCAGTTCTTC. The encoded protein is CASSLRLAGAHNEQFF.

The chain has TRBV10-3 and TRBJ2-3, with 8 bases that match TRBD2. Germline values: CDR1 ENHRY, CDR2 SYGVKD. J gave up 2 bases and V 10 bases, and 11 bases lay outside the gene matches. The CDR3 extends over 15 amino acids. This chain's CDR3 is CASEGSGSSTDTQYF. The CDR3 DNA sequence: TGTGCCAGCGAGGGGAGCGGGAGTTCCACAGATACGCAGTATTTT.

This clonotype was detected a few times. The rearrangement uses TRBV12-5 and TRBJ2-7; TRBD1 might be the D (5 bases). The CDR3 is 13 residues long. The germline V and J ends were trimmed by 2 bases and 1 base, with 6 bases remaining between them. CDR1 and CDR2 from the germline V gene are LGHNT and FRNRAP. The CDR3 nucleotides are TGTGCTAGTGGTTTGAGGGGTTCCTACGAGCAGTACTTC. It translates to CASGLRGSYEQYF.

This chain connects TRBV24-1 to TRBJ2-2, with D possibly called TRBD1 or TRBD2 (5 bases each). V lost 0 bases and J lost 1, with 8 bases in between. Germline V gives CDR1 KGHDR, CDR2 SFDVKD. The CDR3 runs to 16 residues. CDR3 in amino acids: CATSDLQGENTGELFF. The CDR3 DNA is TGTGCCACCAGTGATTTGCAGGGAGAGAACACCGGGGAGCTGTTTTTT.

In its sample, this clonotype was seen a few times. The genes are TRBV12-3 or TRBV12-4 and TRBJ2-5, with 7 nucleotides matching TRBD1. The CDR3 runs 14 residues. V trimming: 4 bases; J trimming: 5 bases; junction bases outside the gene matches: 7. CDR3 DNA sequence: TGTGCCAGCAGTTCCCGAGAGGGGGCTGAGACCCAGTACTTC. It encodes CASSSREGAETQYF.

This rearrangement joins TRBV6-2 or TRBV6-3 to TRBJ1-6, with D possibly TRBD1 on 5 matching bases. The germline V gene encodes CDR1 MNHEY and CDR2 SVGEGT. The CDR3 spans 16 residues. Trimming left V 4 bases short and J 6 bases short, with 16 bases between. The DNA for the CDR3 is TGTGCCAGCAGTTGGCAGACTACAGGACCTAATTCACCCCTCCACTTT. Protein product: CASSWQTTGPNSPLHF.

Of note for this clonotype: This may be a read error, as it is one base from a much larger clone. This sequence joins TRBV27 and TRBJ2-1; 13 bases line up with TRBD2. The germline CDR1 and CDR2 sequences are MNHEY and SMNVEV (reference sequence). This CDR3 has 14 residues. Losses at the gene ends were 10 bases for V and 5 bases for J; bases not matched to a gene: 5. Here the CDR3 DNA reads TGTGCCACCGAGACTAGCGGGGGGAACAATGAGCAGTTCTTC. It is translated as CATETSGGNNEQFF.

This clonotype has ten or more counts. This rearrangement joins TRBV7-9 to TRBJ1-1; D ambiguous. The CDR3 runs to 14 residues. V gave up 1 base and J gave up 3 bases, with 9 bases separating them. Germline V gene sequence: CDR1 SEHNR, CDR2 FQNEAQ (reference sequence). CDR3: CASSLGLMDTEAFF. The CDR3 DNA follows: TGTGCCAGCAGCTTAGGGCTTATGGACACTGAAGCTTTCTTT.

This clonotype has ten or more counts. J is TRBJ2-2 and V is TRBV7-8; unclear D gene. CDR1 is SGHVS, CDR2 FQNEAQ, per germline. Trimming took off 6 bases at V and 4 bases at J, with 15 bases between the two ends. The CDR3 runs to 15 residues. The CDR3, as DNA: TGTGCCAGCAGGCTAGACCGTCGGGCCACCGGGGAGCTGTTTTTT. Encoded protein: CASRLDRRATGELFF.

This chain uses TRBV27 with TRBJ2-7, with D unresolved. The CDR3 is 14 residues long. Per germline, CDR1 MNHEY and CDR2 SMNVEV (reference sequence). The ends were cut back, 3 bases at V and 0 bases at J, with 9 bases in the middle. CDR3 residues: CASSFDPSSYEQYF. DNA for the CDR3: TGTGCCAGCAGTTTTGACCCGAGCTCCTACGAGCAGTACTTC.

This clonotype came up a few times. V and J are TRBV27 and TRBJ1-2; D gene ambiguous. V lost 4 bases and J lost 0, with 6 bases in between. Germline CDR1 and CDR2: MNHEY and SMNVEV (reference sequence). The CDR3 is made up of 13 amino acids. The CDR3 sequence: CASSWGANYGYTF. CDR3 DNA sequence: TGTGCCAGCAGTTGGGGAGCTAACTATGGCTACACCTTC.

V usage is TRBV27 and J usage is TRBJ2-7; perhaps D is TRBD1 or TRBD2 (6 bases each). This CDR3 contains 15 residues. The germline gives CDR1 MNHEY, CDR2 SMNVEV (reference sequence). V dropped 6 bases and J dropped 3 bases, with 18 bases sitting between them. The CDR3 spells CASRLSQGRFYEQYF. CDR3 coding DNA: TGTGCCAGCAGACTCTCTCAGGGGAGGTTCTACGAGCAGTACTTC.

As regards this clonotype: Just one base apart from a much larger clone, this may be a read error. J is TRBJ2-5 and V is TRBV7-9; D is perhaps TRBD1 or TRBD2 (6 bases each). The CDR3 spans 13 residues. In germline, CDR1 is SEHNR, CDR2 FQNEAQ (reference sequence). The germline V and J ends were trimmed by 6 bases and 4 bases, with 12 bases remaining between them. CDR3 sequence reads: CASRSPGAETQYF. The CDR3 DNA follows: TGTGCCAGCAGATCCCCGGGGGCAGAGACCCAGTACTTC.

This sequence joins TRBV6-1 and TRBJ1-1, with D perhaps matching TRBD1 (6 bases). Trimming cost V 6 bases and J 6 bases, with 11 bases left between them. This CDR3 comprises 12 residues. Germline V gene data show CDR1 as MNHNS and CDR2 as SASEGT. This CDR3 reads CASSTGWSEAFF. CDR3 nucleotides: TGTGCCAGCAGCACAGGGTGGTCTGAAGCTTTCTTT.

The chain uses TRBV5-4 and TRBJ2-2, with D possibly matching TRBD1 (5 bases). Germline lookup yields CDR1 SGHNT and CDR2 YYREEE (reference sequence). The germline V and J ends were trimmed by 0 bases and 2 bases, with 11 bases remaining between them. The length of the CDR3 is 16 residues. The DNA of the CDR3 is TGTGCCAGCAGCTTGGGTGACAGTTTAAACACCGGGGAGCTGTTTTTT. Its protein product is CASSLGDSLNTGELFF.

The V call is TRBV12-3 or TRBV12-4, the J call TRBJ1-4; D is undetermined. V gave up 7 bases and J gave up 4 bases, with 10 bases separating them. The length of the CDR3 is 13 residues. CDR3 sequence (DNA): TGTGCCAGCAACCATTGGGGTAATGAAAAACTGTTTTTT. As protein: CASNHWGNEKLFF.

The rearrangement uses TRBV28 and TRBJ2-1; 8 bases are a match to TRBD1. CDR1 is MDHEN, CDR2 SYDVKM, per germline. J lost 4 bases, V lost 3 bases, and 5 bases had no gene match. This CDR3 contains 15 residues. CDR3 nucleotide sequence: TGTGCCAGCAGTTTGGGACAGGACACTTACAATGAGCAGTTCTTC. Protein: CASSLGQDTYNEQFF.

The V gene is TRBV6-5, the J gene TRBJ1-6, with D uncertain. CDR1 is MNHEY and CDR2 is SVGAGI in the germline V gene. Trimming removed 4 bases at V and 6 bases at J, with 10 bases between. The CDR3 length is 14 residues. CDR3 region: CASSWTAINSPLHF. In nucleotides, the CDR3 is TGTGCCAGCAGTTGGACCGCAATTAATTCACCCCTCCACTTT.

This clonotype was detected ten times or more. The gene calls are TRBV7-2 and TRBJ1-2; no reliable D call. Trimming shortened V by 2 bases and J by 0 bases, and 16 bases separated the two germline ends. The CDR3 loop spans 17 amino acids. Germline V gives CDR1 SGHTA, CDR2 FQGNSA. CDR3 coding DNA: TGTGCCAGCAGCTTAAACCCGGTCAGCGGGTCTAACTATGGCTACACCTTC. The encoded protein is CASSLNPVSGSNYGYTF.

This clonotype showed up many times. This rearrangement joins TRBV7-8 to TRBJ1-5; weak D call: TRBD1 (6 bases). V was shortened by 1 base and J by 1 base, with 11 bases between the two germline ends. The germline CDR1 and CDR2 sequences are SGHVS and FQNEAQ. The CDR3 has 16 amino acids. The CDR3 protein is CASSLVGTGSNQPQHF. In DNA form, the CDR3 reads TGTGCCAGCAGCTTAGTCGGCACAGGGAGCAATCAGCCCCAGCATTTT.

The chain recombines TRBV2 with TRBJ2-1; D not certain. The CDR3 consists of 13 residues. Germline assignment: CDR1 SNHLY and CDR2 FYNNEI. V lost 8 bases to trimming and J lost 0 bases, with 8 bases between them. DNA for the CDR3: TGTGCCAGCTTTCGTCCCTCCTACAATGAGCAGTTCTTC. The encoded protein is CASFRPSYNEQFF.

This clonotype was seen more than once but under ten times. This sequence may be a read error, since a much larger clone differs from it by one base. CDR3 protein: CASSSGQDPYNEQFF. The CDR3 DNA reads TGTGCCAGCAGCTCGGGACAGGACCCCTACAATGAGCAGTTCTTC. The V call is TRBV11-2, the J call TRBJ2-1, with 8 bases lining up with TRBD1. This CDR3 contains 15 residues. Germline V gene lookup returns CDR1 SGHAT and CDR2 FQNNGV. The trim removed 4 bases at V and 2 bases at J, leaving 4 bases unmatched.

The V gene is TRBV7-3, the J gene TRBJ2-5; tentatively, D is TRBD1 (6 bases). Germline lookup yields CDR1 SGHTA and CDR2 FQGTGA. The CDR3 loop spans 14 amino acids. V lost 2 bases and J 3 bases, leaving 10 bases between the germline ends. CDR3 in DNA: TGTGCCAGCAGCTTATTGGGGGCTGAAGAGACCCAGTACTTC. Residues: CASSLLGAEETQYF.

This clonotype was counted between two and nine times. This chain connects TRBV27 to TRBJ1-2; unclear D gene. Germline V lookup: CDR1 MNHEY, CDR2 SMNVEV (reference sequence). V shed 5 bases and J shed 0 bases, with 13 bases lying between them. The CDR3 is 15 amino acids. CDR3 protein: CASSPGRTTNYGYTF. CDR3 nucleotides: TGTGCCAGCAGTCCTGGACGGACGACTAACTATGGCTACACCTTC.